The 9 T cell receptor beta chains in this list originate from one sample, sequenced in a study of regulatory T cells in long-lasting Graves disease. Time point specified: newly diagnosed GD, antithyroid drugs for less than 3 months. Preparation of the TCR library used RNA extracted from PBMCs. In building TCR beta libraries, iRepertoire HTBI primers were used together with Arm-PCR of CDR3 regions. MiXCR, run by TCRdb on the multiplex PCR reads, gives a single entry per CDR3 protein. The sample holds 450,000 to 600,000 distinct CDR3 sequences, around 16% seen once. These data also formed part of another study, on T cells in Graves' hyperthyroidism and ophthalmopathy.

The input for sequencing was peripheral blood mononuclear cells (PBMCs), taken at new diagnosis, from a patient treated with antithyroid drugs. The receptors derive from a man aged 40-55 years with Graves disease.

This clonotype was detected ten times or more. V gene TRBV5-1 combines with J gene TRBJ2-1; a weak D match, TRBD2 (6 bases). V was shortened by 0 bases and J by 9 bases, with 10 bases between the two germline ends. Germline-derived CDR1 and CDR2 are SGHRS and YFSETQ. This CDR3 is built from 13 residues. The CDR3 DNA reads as TGCGCCAGCAGCTTGGGGAGGGCCGGTGAGCAGTTCTTC. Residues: CASSLGRAGEQFF.

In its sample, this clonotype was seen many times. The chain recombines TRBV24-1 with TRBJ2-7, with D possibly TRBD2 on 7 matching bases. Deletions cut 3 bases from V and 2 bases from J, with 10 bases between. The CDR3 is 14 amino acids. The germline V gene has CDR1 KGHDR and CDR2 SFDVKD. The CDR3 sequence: CATSDRGRAYEQYF. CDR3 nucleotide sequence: TGTGCCACCAGTGATAGGGGGAGGGCCTACGAGCAGTACTTC.

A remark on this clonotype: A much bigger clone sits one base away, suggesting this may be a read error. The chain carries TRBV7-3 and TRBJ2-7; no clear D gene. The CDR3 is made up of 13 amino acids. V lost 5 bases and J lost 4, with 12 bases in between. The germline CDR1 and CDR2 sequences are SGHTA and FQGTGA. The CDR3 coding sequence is TGTGCCAGCAGCCACGAGACCCTTTACGAGCAGTACTTC. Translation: CASSHETLYEQYF.

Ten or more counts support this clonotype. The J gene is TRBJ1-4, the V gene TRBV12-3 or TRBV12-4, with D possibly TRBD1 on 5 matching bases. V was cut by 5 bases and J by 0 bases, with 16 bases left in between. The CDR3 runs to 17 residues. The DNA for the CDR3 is TGTGCCAGCAGTGTATGGACTGGGGGAGCAACTAATGAAAAACTGTTTTTT. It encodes CASSVWTGGATNEKLFF.

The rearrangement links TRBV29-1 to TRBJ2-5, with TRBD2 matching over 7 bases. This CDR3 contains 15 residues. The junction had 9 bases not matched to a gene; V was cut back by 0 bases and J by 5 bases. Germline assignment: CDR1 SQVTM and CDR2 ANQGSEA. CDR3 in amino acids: CSVEERGGLGETQYF. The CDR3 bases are TGCAGCGTTGAAGAACGGGGAGGGTTAGGGGAGACCCAGTACTTC.

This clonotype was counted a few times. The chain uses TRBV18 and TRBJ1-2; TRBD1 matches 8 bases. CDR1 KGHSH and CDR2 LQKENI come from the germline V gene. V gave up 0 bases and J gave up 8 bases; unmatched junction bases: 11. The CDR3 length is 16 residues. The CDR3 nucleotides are TGTGCCAGCTCACCACCGGGACAGGCGAATTCGAGAGGCTACACCTTC. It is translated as CASSPPGQANSRGYTF.

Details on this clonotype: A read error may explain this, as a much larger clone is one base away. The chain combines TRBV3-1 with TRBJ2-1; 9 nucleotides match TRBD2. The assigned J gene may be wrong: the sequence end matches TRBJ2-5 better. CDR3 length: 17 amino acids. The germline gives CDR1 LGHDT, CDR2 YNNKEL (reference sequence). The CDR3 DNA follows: TGTGCCGGCAGCCAAGATATGATAGCGGGAGTGGCTGAGACCCAGTACTTC. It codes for CAGSQDMIAGVAETQYF.

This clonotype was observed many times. The chain's CDR3 is CASSQFLSGPLGGEQFF. CDR3 DNA: TGTGCCAGCAGTCAGTTCTTGAGCGGGCCCCTTGGGGGTGAGCAGTTCTTC. The chain uses TRBV3-1 and TRBJ2-1; possible D gene TRBD2, 6 bases. Per the germline V gene, CDR1 is LGHDT and CDR2 is YNNKEL (reference sequence). This CDR3 has 17 amino acids. The ends were cut back, 6 bases at V and 9 bases at J, with 27 bases in the middle.

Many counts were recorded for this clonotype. The CDR3 reads CASYKQGQLQETQYF. CDR3 coding DNA: TGTGCCAGCTACAAACAGGGACAGCTACAAGAGACCCAGTACTTC. The chain is built from TRBV7-9 and TRBJ2-5; 7 bases fit TRBD1. Trimming at V came to 8 bases and at J to 2 bases, leaving 11 bases not matched to a gene. The CDR3 contains 15 residues. The germline CDR1 and CDR2 sequences are SEHNR and FQNEAQ (reference sequence).